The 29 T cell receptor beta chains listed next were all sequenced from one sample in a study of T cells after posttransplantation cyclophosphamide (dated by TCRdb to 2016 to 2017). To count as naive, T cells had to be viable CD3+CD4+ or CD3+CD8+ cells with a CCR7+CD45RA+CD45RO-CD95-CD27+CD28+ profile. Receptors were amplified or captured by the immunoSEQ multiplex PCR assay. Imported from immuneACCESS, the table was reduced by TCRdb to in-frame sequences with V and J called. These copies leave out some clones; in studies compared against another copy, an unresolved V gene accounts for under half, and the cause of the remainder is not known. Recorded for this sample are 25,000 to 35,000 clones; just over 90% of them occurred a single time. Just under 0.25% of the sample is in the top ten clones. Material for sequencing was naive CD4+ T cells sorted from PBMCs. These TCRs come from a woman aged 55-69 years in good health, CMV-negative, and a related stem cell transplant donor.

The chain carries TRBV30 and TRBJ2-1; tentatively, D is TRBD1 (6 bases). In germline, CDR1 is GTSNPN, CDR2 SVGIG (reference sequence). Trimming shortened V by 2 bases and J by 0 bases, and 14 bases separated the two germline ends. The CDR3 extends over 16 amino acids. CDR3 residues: CAWSPPRGGSYNEQFF. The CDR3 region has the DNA TGTGCCTGGAGTCCACCGCGAGGGGGCTCCTACAATGAGCAGTTCTTC.

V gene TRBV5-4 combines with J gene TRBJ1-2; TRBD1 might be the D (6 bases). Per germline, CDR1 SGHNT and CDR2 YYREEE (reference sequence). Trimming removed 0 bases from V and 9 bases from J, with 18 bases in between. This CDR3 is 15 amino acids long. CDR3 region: CASSLGVTGAGSYTF. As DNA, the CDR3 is TGTGCCAGCAGCTTGGGGGTGACAGGAGCGGGAAGCTACACCTTC.

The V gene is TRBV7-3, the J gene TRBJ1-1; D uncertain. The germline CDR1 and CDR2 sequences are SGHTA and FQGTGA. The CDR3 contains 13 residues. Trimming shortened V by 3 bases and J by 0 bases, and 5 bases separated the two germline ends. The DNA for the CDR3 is TGTGCCAGCAGCTTCAGGATGAACACTGAAGCTTTCTTT. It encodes CASSFRMNTEAFF.

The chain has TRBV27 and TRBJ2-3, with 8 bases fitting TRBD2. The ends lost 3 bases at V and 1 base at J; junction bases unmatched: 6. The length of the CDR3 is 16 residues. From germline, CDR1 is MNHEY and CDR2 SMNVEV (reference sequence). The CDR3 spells CASSFWLAGRTDTQYF. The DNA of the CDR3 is TGTGCCAGCAGTTTTTGGCTAGCGGGCCGCACAGATACGCAGTATTTT.

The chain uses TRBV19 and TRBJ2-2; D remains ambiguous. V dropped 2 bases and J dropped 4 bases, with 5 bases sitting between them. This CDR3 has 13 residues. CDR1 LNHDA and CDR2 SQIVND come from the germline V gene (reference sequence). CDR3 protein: CASSIMSTGELFF. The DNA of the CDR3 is TGTGCCAGTAGTATAATGAGCACCGGGGAGCTGTTTTTT. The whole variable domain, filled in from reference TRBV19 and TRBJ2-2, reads DGGITQSPKYLFRKEGQNVTLSCEQNLNHDAMYWYRQDPGQGLRLIYYSQIVNDFQKGDIAEGYSVSREKKESFPLTVTSAQKNPTAFYLCASSIMSTGELFFGEGSRLTVL.

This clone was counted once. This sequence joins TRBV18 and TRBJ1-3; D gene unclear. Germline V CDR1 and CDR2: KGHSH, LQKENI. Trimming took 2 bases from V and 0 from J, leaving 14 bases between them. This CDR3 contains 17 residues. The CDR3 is CASSPGKGDYSGNTIYF. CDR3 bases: TGTGCCAGCTCACCAGGGAAGGGAGATTACTCTGGAAACACCATATATTTT.

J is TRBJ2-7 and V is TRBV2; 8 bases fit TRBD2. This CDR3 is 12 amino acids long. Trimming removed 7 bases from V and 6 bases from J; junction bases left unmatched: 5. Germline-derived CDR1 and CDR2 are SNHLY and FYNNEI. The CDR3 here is CASMLLAAEQYF. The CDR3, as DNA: TGTGCCAGCATGTTACTAGCGGCCGAGCAGTACTTC.

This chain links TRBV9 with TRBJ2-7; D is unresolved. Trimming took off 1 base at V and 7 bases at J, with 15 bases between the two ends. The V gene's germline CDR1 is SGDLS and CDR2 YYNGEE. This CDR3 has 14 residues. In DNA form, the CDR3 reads TGTGCCAGCAGCGTATCAACTAATGCTAGAGAGCAGTACTTC. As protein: CASSVSTNAREQYF.

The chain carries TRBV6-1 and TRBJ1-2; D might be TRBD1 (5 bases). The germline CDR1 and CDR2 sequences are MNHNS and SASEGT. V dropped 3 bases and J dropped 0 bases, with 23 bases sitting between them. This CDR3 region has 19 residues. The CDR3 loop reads CASSEAEGWGGTTNYGYTF. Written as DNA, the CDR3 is TGTGCCAGCAGTGAGGCCGAAGGGTGGGGGGGAACAACTAACTATGGCTACACCTTC.

The CDR3 protein is CASSPVDTNTEAFF. The DNA for the CDR3 is TGCGCCAGCAGCCCCGTGGACACGAACACTGAAGCTTTCTTT. This chain joins TRBV4-1 and TRBJ1-1; weak D call: TRBD1 (5 bases). CDR1 is MGHRA, CDR2 YSYEKL, per germline. This CDR3 has 14 residues. V dropped 4 bases and J dropped 1 base, with 10 bases sitting between them.

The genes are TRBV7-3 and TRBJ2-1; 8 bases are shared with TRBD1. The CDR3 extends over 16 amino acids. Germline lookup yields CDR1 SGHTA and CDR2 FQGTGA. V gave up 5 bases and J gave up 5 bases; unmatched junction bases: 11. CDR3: CASSERAGQGNNEQFF. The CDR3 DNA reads TGTGCCAGCAGCGAAAGGGCAGGACAGGGTAACAATGAGCAGTTCTTC.

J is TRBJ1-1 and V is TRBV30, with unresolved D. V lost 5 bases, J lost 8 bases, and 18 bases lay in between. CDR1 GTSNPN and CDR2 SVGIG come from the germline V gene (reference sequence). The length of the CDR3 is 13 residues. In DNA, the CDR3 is TGTGCCTGGTATTCGAGGAACGGAGCGGAAGCTTTCTTT. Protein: CAWYSRNGAEAFF.

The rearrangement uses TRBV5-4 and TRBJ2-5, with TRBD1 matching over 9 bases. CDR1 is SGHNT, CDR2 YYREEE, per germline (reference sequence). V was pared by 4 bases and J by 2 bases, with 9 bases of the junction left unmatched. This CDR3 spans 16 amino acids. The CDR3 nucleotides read TGTGCCAGCAGCCCCCAACAGGGGGCCCTTCAAGAGACCCAGTACTTC. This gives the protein CASSPQQGALQETQYF.

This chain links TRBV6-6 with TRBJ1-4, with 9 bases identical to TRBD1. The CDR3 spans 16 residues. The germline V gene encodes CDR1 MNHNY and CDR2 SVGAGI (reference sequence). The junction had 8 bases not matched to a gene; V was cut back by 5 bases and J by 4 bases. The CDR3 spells CASSKQGAARNEKLFF. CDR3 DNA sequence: TGTGCCAGCAGTAAACAGGGGGCGGCCCGTAATGAAAAACTGTTTTTT.

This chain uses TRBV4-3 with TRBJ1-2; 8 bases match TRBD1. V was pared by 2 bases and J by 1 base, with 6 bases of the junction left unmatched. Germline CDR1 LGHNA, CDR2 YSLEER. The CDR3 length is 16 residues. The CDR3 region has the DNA TGCGCCAGCAGCCAAATGACAGGGGAATATAACTATGGCTACACCTTC. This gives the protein CASSQMTGEYNYGYTF.

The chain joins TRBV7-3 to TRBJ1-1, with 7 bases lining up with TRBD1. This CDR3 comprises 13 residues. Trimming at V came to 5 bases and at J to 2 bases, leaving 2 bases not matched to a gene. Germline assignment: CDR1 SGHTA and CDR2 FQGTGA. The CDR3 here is CASSPGGNTEAFF. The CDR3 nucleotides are TGTGCCAGCAGCCCAGGGGGTAACACTGAAGCTTTCTTT. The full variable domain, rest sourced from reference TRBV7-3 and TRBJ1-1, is GAGVSQTPSNKVTEKGKYVELRCDPISGHTALYWYRQSLGQGPEFLIYFQGTGAADDSGLPNDRFFAVRPEGSVSTLKIQRTERGDSAVYLCASSPGGNTEAFFGQGTRLTVV.

The chain's CDR3 is CASSLDQGGYEQYF. The CDR3 region has the DNA TGCGCCAGCAGCTTGGATCAGGGGGGTTACGAGCAGTACTTC. The chain couples TRBV5-1 to TRBJ2-5; D might be TRBD1 (7 bases). The J call is doubtful: the DNA matches TRBJ2-7 better. The CDR3 covers 14 residues. Germline V CDR1 and CDR2: SGHRS, YFSETQ.

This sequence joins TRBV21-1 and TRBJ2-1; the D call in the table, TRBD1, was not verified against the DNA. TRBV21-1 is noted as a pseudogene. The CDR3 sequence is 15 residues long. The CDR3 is CASSTRGQGFIEQFF. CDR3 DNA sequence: TGTGCCAGCAGCACGAGGGGACAGGGGTTCATTGAGCAGTTCTTC.

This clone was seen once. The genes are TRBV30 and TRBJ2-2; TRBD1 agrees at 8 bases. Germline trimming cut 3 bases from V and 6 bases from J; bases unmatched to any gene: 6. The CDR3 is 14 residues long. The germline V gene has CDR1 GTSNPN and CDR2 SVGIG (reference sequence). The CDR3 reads CAWRGTGYPGELFF. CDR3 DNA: TGTGCCTGGAGAGGGACAGGTTATCCCGGGGAGCTGTTTTTT.

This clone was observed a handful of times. The CDR3 DNA reads as TGTGCCAGCAGTAATTCCCCGGGTCTGACCAATGAAAAACTGTTTTTT. It specifies CASSNSPGLTNEKLFF. The J gene is TRBJ1-4, the V gene TRBV27; D ambiguous. This CDR3 spans 16 amino acids. Germline V gene lookup returns CDR1 MNHEY and CDR2 SMNVEV (reference sequence). V was pared by 5 bases and J by 5 bases, with 18 bases between.

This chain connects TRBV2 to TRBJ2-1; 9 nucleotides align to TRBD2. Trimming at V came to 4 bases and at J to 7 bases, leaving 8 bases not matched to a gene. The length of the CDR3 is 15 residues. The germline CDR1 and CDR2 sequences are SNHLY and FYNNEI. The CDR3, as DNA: TGTGCCAGCAGTGGACGTAGCGGGAGAGCGAATGAGCAGTTCTTC. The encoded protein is CASSGRSGRANEQFF.

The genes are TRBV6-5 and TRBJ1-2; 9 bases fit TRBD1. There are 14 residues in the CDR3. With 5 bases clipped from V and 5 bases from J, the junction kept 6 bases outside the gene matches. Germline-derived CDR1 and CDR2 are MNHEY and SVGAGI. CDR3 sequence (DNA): TGTGCCAGCAGTAACAGGGGGCGCAGTTATGGCTACACCTTC. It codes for CASSNRGRSYGYTF.

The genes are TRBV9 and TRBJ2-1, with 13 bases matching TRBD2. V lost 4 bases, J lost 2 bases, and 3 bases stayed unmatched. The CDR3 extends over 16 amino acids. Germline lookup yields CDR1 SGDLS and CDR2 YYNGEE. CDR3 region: CASSPTSGGAYNEQFF. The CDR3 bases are TGTGCCAGCAGCCCCACTAGCGGGGGGGCCTACAATGAGCAGTTCTTC.

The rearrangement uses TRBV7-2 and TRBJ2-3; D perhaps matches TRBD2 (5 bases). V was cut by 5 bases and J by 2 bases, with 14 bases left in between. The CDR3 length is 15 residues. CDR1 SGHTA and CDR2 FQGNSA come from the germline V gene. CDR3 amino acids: CASSPQLAFTDTQYF. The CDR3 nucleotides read TGTGCCAGCAGCCCCCAGTTAGCGTTCACAGATACGCAGTATTTT.

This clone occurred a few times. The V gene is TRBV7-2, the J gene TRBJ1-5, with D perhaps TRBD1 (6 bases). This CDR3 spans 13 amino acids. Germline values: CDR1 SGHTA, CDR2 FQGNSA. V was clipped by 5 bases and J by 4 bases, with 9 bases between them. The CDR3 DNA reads TGTGCCAGCAGCCCCCAGGGGAATCAGCCCCAGCATTTT. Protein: CASSPQGNQPQHF.

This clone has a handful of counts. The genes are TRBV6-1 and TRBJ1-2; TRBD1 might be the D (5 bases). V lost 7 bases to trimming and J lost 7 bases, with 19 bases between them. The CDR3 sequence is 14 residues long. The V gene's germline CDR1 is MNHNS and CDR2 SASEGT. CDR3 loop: CASTPGGSGGGYTF. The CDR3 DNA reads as TGTGCCAGCACCCCAGGCGGATCGGGGGGTGGCTACACCTTC.

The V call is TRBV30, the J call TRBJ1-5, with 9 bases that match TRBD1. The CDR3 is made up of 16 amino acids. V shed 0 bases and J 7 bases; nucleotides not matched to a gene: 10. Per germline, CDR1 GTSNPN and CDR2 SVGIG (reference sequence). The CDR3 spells CAWSVQGANSGQPQHF. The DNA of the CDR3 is TGTGCCTGGAGTGTACAGGGGGCGAATTCGGGCCAGCCCCAGCATTTT. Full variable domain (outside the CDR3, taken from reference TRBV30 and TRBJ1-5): SQTIHQWPATLVQPVGSPLSLECTVEGTSNPNLYWYRQAAGRGLQLLFYSVGIGQISSEVPQNLSASRPQDRQFILSSKKLLLSDSGFYLCAWSVQGANSGQPQHFGDGTRLSIL.

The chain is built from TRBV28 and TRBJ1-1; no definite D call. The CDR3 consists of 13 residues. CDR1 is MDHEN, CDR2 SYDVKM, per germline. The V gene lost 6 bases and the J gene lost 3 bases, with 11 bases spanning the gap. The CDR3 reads CASRPTRDTEAFF. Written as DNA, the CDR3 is TGTGCCAGCAGACCGACAAGAGACACTGAAGCTTTCTTT.

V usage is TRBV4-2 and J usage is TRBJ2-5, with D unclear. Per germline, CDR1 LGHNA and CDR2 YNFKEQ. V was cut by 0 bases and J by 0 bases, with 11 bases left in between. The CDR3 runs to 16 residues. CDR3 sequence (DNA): TGTGCCAGCAGCCAAGAGCGATCCCCGTACCAAGAGACCCAGTACTTC. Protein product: CASSQERSPYQETQYF.